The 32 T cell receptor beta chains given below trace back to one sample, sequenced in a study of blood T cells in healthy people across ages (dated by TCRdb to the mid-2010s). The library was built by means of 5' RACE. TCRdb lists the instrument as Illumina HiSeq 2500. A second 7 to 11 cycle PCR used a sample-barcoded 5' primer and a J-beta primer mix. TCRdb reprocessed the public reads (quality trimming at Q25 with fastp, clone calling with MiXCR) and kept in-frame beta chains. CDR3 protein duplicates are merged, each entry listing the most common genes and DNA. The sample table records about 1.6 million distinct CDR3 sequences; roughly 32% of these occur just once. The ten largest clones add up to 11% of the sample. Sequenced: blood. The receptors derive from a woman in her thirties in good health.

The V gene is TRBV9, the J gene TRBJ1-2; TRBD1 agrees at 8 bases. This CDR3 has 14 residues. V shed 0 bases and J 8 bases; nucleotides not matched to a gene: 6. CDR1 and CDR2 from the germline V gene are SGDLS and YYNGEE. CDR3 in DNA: TGTGCCAGCAGCGTAGGTTCAGGGGGCGAAGGCTACACCTTC. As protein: CASSVGSGGEGYTF.

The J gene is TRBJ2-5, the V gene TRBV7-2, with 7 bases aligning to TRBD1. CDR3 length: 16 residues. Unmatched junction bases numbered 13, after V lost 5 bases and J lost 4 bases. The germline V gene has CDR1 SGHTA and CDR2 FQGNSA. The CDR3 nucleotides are TGTGCCAGCAGCCCAGACAGGGCCAACAGGGGAGAGACCCAGTACTTC. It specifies CASSPDRANRGETQYF.

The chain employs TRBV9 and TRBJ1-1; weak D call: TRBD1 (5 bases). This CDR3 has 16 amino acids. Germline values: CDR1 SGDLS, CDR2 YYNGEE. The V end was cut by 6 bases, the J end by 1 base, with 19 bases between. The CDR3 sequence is CASTPSSSGRNTEAFF. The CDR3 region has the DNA TGTGCCAGCACTCCGAGCTCGTCAGGGAGGAACACTGAAGCTTTCTTT.

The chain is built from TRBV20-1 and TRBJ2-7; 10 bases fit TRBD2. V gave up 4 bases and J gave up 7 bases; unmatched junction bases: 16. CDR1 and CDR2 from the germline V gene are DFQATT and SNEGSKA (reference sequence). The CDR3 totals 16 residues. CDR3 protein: CSATQGRLAGAREQYF. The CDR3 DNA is TGCAGTGCTACGCAGGGGAGGCTAGCGGGAGCGCGGGAGCAGTACTTC.

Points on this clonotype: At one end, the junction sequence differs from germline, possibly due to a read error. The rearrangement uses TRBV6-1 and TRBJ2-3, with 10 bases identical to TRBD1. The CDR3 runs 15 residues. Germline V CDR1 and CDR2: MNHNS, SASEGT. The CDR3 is CASRRDRGRTDTRYF. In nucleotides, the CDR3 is TGTGCCAGCAGGAGAGACAGGGGGCGCACAGATACGCGGTATTTT.

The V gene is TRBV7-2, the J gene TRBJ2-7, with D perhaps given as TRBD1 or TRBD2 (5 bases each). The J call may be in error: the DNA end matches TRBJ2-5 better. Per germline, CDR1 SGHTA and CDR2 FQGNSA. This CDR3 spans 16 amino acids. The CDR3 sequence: CASSPGKLLVLETQYF. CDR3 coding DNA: TGTGCCAGCAGCCCAGGGAAATTACTAGTTTTGGAGACCCAGTACTTC.

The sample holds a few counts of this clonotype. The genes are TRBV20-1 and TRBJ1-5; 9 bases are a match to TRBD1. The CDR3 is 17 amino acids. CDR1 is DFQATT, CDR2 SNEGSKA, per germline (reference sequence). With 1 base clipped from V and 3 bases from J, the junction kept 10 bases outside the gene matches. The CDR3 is CSARAHGTGLFNQPQHF. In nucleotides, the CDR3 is TGCAGTGCTAGAGCCCATGGGACAGGGTTGTTCAATCAGCCCCAGCATTTT.

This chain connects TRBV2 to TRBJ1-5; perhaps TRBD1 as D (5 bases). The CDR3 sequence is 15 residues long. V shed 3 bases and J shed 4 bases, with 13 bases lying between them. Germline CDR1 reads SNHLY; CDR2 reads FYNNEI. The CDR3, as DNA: TGTGCCAGCAGTGAGACTGGGGGAGCAAATCAGCCCCAGCATTTT. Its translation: CASSETGGANQPQHF.

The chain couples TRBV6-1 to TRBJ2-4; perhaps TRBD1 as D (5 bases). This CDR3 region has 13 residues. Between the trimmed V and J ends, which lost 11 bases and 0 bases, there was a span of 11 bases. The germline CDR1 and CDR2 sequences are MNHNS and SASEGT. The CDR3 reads CAGALEAKNIQYF. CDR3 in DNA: TGTGCCGGGGCACTTGAAGCCAAAAACATTCAGTACTTC.

Here the CDR3 DNA reads TGCGCCAGCAGTGGCAGGTCTATATCGATCAATGAGCAGTTCTTC. Amino acids: CASSGRSISINEQFF. The chain recombines TRBV10-2 with TRBJ2-1; D not resolved. Germline values: CDR1 WSHSY, CDR2 SAAADI. Trimming stripped 4 bases from V and 6 bases from J, with 16 bases between. The CDR3 is 15 amino acids.

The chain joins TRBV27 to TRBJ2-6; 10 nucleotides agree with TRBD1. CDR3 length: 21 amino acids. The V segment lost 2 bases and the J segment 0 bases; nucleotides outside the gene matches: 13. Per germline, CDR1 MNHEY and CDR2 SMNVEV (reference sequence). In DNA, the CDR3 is TGTGCCAGCAGTTTAAGTGTGACAGGGGGCCTCTTATACTCTGGGGCCAACGTCCTGACTTTC. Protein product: CASSLSVTGGLLYSGANVLTF.

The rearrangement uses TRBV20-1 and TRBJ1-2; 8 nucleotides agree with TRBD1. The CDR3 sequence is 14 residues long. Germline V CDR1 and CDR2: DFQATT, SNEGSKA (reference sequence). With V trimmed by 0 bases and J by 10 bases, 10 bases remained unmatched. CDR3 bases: TGCAGTGCTAGAGATCCCGCAGGGGGCGAAGTCTACACCTTC. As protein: CSARDPAGGEVYTF.

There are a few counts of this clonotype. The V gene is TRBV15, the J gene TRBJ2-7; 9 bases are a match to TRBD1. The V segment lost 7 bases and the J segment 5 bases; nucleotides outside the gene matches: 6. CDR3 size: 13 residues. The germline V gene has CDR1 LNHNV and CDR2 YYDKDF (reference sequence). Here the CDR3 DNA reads TGTGCCACCATGCCCGACAGGGGGGACGAGCAGTACTTC. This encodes CATMPDRGDEQYF.

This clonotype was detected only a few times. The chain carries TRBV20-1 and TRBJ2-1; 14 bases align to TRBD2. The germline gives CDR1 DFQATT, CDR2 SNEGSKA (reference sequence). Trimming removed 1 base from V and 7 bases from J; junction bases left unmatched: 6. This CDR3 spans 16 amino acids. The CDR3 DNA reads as TGCAGTGCTAGAGTCGGGACTAGCGGGAGTAGGAATGAGCAGTTCTTC. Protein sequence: CSARVGTSGSRNEQFF.

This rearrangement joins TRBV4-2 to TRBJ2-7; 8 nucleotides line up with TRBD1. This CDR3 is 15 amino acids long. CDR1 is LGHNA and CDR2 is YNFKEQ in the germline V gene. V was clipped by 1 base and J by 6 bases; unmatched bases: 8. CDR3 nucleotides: TGTGCCAGCAGCCAAGTTTTTGGCAGGGGGCCCGAGCAGTACTTC. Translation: CASSQVFGRGPEQYF.

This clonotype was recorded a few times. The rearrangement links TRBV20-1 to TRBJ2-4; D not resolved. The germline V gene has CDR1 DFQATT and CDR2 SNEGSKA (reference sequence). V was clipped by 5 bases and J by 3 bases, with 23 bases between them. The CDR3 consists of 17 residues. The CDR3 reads CSASSRATRSGKNIQYF. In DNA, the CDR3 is TGCAGTGCTTCCTCGCGTGCGACCAGAAGTGGCAAAAACATTCAGTACTTC.

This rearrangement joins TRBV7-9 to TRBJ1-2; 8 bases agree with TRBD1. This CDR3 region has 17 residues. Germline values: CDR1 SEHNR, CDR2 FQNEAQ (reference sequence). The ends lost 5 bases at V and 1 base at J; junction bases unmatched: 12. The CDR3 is CASSPFPPGQVNYGYTF. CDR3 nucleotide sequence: TGTGCCAGCAGCCCCTTTCCCCCGGGACAGGTTAACTATGGCTACACCTTC.

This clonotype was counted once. CDR3 DNA sequence: TGTGCCAGCAGTATCTCCGGGACAGGAACCTACGAGCAGTACTTC. Protein sequence: CASSISGTGTYEQYF. The rearrangement uses TRBV27 and TRBJ2-7; 8 bases align to TRBD1. This CDR3 contains 15 residues. Trimming at V came to 5 bases and at J to 2 bases, leaving 8 bases not matched to a gene. Per germline, CDR1 MNHEY and CDR2 SMNVEV (reference sequence).

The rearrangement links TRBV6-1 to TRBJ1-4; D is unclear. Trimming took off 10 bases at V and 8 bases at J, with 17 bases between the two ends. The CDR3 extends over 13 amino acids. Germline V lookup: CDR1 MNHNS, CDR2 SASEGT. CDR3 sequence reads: CATLLRRSEKLFF. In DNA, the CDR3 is TGTGCCACCCTCCTCCGGCGGTCCGAAAAACTGTTTTTT.

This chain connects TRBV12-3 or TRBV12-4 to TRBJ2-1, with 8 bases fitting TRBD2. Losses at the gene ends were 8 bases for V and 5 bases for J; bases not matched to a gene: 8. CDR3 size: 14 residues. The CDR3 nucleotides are TGTGCCAGCGGGCGAGCGGGAGTAGACAATGAGCAGTTCTTC. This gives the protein CASGRAGVDNEQFF.

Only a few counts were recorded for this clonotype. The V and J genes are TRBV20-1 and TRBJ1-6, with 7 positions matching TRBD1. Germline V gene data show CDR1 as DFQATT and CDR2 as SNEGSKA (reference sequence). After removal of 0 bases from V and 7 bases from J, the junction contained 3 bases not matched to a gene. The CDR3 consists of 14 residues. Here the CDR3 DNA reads TGCAGTGCTAGAGAACCGGGACAGAATTCACCCCTCCACTTT. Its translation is CSAREPGQNSPLHF.

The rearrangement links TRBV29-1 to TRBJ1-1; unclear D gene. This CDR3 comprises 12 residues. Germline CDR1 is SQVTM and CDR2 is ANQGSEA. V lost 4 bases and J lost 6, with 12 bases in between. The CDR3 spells CSVGDTWAEAFF. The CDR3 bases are TGCAGCGTTGGAGATACATGGGCTGAAGCTTTCTTT.

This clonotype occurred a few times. The CDR3 loop is CSARGLGLSSYEQYF. The CDR3 nucleotides read TGCAGTGCTAGGGGGTTGGGATTGAGCTCCTACGAGCAGTACTTC. The J gene is TRBJ2-7, the V gene TRBV20-1; D uncertain. Germline assignment: CDR1 DFQATT and CDR2 SNEGSKA (reference sequence). CDR3 length: 15 residues. Trimming removed 3 bases at V and 0 bases at J, with 15 bases between.

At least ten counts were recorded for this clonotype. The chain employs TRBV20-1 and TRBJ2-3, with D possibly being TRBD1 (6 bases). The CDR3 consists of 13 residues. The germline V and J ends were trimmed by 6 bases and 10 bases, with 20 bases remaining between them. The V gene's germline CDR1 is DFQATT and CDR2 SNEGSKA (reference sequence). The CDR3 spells CSAREGGIGAQYF. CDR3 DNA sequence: TGCAGTGCCAGGGAAGGGGGAATAGGGGCGCAGTATTTT.

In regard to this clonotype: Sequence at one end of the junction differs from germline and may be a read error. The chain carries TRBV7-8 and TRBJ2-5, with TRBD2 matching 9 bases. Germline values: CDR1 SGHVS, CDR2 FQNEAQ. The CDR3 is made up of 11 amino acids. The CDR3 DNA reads TGTGCCAGCGGCTTTAGCGGGGGCCAGTACTTC. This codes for CASGFSGGQYF.

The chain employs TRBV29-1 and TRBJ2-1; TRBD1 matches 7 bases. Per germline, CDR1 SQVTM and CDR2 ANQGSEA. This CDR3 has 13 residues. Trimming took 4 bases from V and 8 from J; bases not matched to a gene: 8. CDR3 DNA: TGCAGCGTTGGAGGACAGGCTGTACATGAGCAGTTCTTC. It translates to CSVGGQAVHEQFF.

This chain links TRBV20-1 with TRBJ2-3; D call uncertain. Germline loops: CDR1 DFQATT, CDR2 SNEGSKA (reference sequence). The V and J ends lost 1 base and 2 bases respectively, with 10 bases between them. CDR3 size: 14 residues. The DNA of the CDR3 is TGCAGTGCTAGAGTACCTAGAATCACAGATACGCAGTATTTT. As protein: CSARVPRITDTQYF.

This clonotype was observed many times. The CDR3 bases are TGCAGCGTTGAAGGCAGACAAGAGACCCAGTACTTC. Protein sequence: CSVEGRQETQYF. The V gene is TRBV29-1, the J gene TRBJ2-5, with D unclear. Germline V lookup: CDR1 SQVTM, CDR2 ANQGSEA. The CDR3 is 12 residues long. With 1 base removed from V and 2 bases from J, the gap between germline ends came to 5 bases.

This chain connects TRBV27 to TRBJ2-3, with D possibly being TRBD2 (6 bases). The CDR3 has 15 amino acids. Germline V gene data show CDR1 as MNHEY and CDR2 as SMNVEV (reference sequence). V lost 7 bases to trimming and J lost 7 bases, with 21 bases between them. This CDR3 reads CASMLRSGSGYTQYF. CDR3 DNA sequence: TGTGCCAGCATGTTGCGTAGCGGCTCCGGGTATACGCAGTATTTT.

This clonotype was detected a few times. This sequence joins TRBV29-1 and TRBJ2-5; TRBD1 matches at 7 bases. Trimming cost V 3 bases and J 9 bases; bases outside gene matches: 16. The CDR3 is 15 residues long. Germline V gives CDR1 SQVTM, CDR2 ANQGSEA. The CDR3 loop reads CSVDIDRVNSMAQYF. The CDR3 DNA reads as TGCAGCGTTGATATTGACAGGGTCAACTCAATGGCCCAGTACTTC. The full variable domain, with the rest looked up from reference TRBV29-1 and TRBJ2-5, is SAVISQKPSRDICQRGTSLTIQCQVDSQVTMMFWYRQQPGQSLTLIATANQGSEATYESGFVIDKFPISRPNLTFSTLTVSNMSPEDSSIYLCSVDIDRVNSMAQYFGPGTRLLVL.

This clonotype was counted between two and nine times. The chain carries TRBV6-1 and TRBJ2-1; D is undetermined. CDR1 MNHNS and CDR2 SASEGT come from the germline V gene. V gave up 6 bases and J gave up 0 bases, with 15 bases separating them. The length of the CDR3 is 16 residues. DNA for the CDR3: TGTGCCAGCAGGGCCTCGGGTGCTAGCTCCTACAATGAGCAGTTCTTC. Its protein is CASRASGASSYNEQFF.

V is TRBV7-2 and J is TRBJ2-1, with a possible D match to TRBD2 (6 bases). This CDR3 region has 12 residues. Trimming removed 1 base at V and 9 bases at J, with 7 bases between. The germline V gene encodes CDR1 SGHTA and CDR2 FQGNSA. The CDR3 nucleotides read TGTGCCAGCAGCTTAGGGACTACTGAGCAGTTCTTC. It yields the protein CASSLGTTEQFF.